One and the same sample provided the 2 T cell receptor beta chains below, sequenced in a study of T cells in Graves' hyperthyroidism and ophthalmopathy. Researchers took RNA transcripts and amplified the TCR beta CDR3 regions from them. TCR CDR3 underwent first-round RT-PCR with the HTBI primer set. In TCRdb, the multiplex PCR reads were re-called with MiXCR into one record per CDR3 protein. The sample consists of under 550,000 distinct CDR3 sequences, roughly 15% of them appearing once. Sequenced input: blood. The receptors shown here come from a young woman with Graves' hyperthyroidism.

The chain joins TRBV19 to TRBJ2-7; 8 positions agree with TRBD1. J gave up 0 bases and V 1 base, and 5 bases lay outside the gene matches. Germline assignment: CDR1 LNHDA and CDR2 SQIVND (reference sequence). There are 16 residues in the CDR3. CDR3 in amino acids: CASSIAGGPSSYEQYF. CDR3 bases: TGTGCCAGTAGTATAGCAGGGGGCCCATCCTCCTACGAGCAGTACTTC.

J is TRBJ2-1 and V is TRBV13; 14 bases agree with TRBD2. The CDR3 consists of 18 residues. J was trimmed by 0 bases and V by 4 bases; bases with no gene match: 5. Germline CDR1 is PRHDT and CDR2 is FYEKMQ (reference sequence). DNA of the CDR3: TGTGCCAGCAGCTCCGGGACTAGCGGGAGTATCTCCTACAATGAGCAGTTCTTC. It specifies CASSSGTSGSISYNEQFF.